The 32 T cell receptor beta chains given below trace back to one sample, sequenced in a study of shared clonotypes between healthy human individuals. Naive CD8 cells, CD45RO-negative and positively selected for CCR7, excluded terminally differentiated effector memory CD45RA+ cells. TCRdb's table, derived via immunoSEQ multiplex PCR, lists solely in-frame clones and lacks some. The sample contains about 2.1 million clones, just over 90% of which appear only once. Source material: naive CD8+ T cells from PBMCs. The source is a man younger than 35 in good health. Some clones in this sample may be carry-over from other donors' samples.

Only one count was recorded for this clone. The genes are TRBV28 and TRBJ2-1; TRBD1 is a possible D gene (5 bases). Trimming left V 2 bases short and J 8 bases short, with 16 bases between. This CDR3 contains 15 residues. Germline values: CDR1 MDHEN, CDR2 SYDVKM. The CDR3 protein is CASSLKAGRGDEQFF. In DNA, the CDR3 is TGTGCCAGCAGTTTAAAGGCAGGGCGAGGCGATGAGCAGTTCTTC.

This chain connects TRBV19 to TRBJ2-6; 7 bases are a match to TRBD2. The CDR3 loop spans 15 amino acids. With 5 bases clipped from V and 2 bases from J, the junction kept 3 bases outside the gene matches. Looked up from germline, CDR1 is LNHDA and CDR2 is SQIVND (reference sequence). This chain's CDR3 is CASSLGLAGANVLTF. In nucleotides, the CDR3 is TGTGCCAGTAGTCTAGGACTAGCTGGGGCCAACGTCCTGACTTTC.

The rearrangement links TRBV28 to TRBJ2-7, with D possibly TRBD1 on 5 matching bases. Germline V gene lookup returns CDR1 MDHEN and CDR2 SYDVKM. This CDR3 contains 14 residues. Trimming removed 1 base at V and 3 bases at J, with 10 bases between. In nucleotides, the CDR3 is TGTGCCAGCAGTTTATACAGGAACGACTACGAGCAGTACTTC. Translating gives CASSLYRNDYEQYF.

This clone showed up just once. The chain joins TRBV18 to TRBJ2-1; 7 nucleotides line up with TRBD1. The V segment lost 3 bases and the J segment 4 bases; nucleotides outside the gene matches: 12. This CDR3 is built from 17 residues. The germline CDR1 and CDR2 sequences are KGHSH and LQKENI. CDR3 sequence reads: CASSPETGVFLYNEQFF. In DNA form, the CDR3 reads TGTGCCAGCTCACCTGAAACAGGGGTTTTTTTATACAATGAGCAGTTCTTC.

In regard to this clone: At the DNA level, this CDR3 is encoded by other sequences in the same sample as well. The chain recombines TRBV9 with TRBJ2-1, with TRBD2 matching 11 bases. Germline CDR1 SGDLS, CDR2 YYNGEE. CDR3 length: 15 residues. Trimming removed 3 bases from V and 8 bases from J; junction bases left unmatched: 7. The chain's CDR3 is CASSAVAGGLHEQFF. CDR3 coding DNA: TGTGCCAGCAGCGCGGTAGCGGGAGGGCTTCATGAGCAGTTCTTC.

This chain uses TRBV7-8 with TRBJ1-4, with D perhaps matching TRBD1 (6 bases). The V and J ends lost 1 base and 3 bases respectively, with 12 bases between them. The CDR3 loop spans 16 amino acids. Germline V gives CDR1 SGHVS, CDR2 FQNEAQ. CDR3 in amino acids: CASSLGGGGSNEKLFF. CDR3 coding DNA: TGTGCCAGCAGCTTAGGAGGGGGAGGGTCTAATGAAAAACTGTTTTTT.

The chain combines TRBV14 with TRBJ2-7, with D possibly matching TRBD2 (6 bases). In germline, CDR1 is SGHDN, CDR2 FVKESK. Between the trimmed V and J ends, which lost 1 base and 6 bases, there was a span of 22 bases. CDR3 length: 17 amino acids. CDR3 in amino acids: CASSQGGSAGPDGEQYF. In DNA form, the CDR3 reads TGTGCCAGCAGCCAAGGAGGCTCGGCGGGGCCCGATGGCGAGCAGTACTTC.

The chain has TRBV20-1 and TRBJ2-1, with unresolved D. The CDR3 totals 10 residues. V dropped 8 bases and J dropped 9 bases, with 11 bases sitting between them. From germline, CDR1 is DFQATT and CDR2 SNEGSKA (reference sequence). The chain's CDR3 is CSCTRGEQFF. The CDR3 region has the DNA TGCAGTTGTACACGAGGTGAGCAGTTCTTC.

This chain connects TRBV6-5 to TRBJ2-1; D might be TRBD2 (6 bases). There are 12 residues in the CDR3. Germline V CDR1 and CDR2: MNHEY, SVGAGI. Trimming left V 6 bases short and J 7 bases short, with 10 bases between. DNA of the CDR3: TGTGCCAGCAGAACGGGGAGGAATGAGCAGTTCTTC. This gives the protein CASRTGRNEQFF.

The chain has TRBV14 and TRBJ2-1, with D perhaps assigned TRBD1 or TRBD2 (5 bases each). Germline loops: CDR1 SGHDN, CDR2 FVKESK. The CDR3 sequence is 16 residues long. V lost 3 bases and J lost 6, with 18 bases in between. The CDR3 coding sequence is TGTGCCAGCAGCCATTACCGGGACCCTGGGGGCAATGAGCAGTTCTTC. It is translated as CASSHYRDPGGNEQFF.

The genes are TRBV4-3 and TRBJ2-1; 9 bases are shared with TRBD2. The CDR3 is made up of 17 amino acids. CDR1 and CDR2 (germline): LGHNA, YSLEER. V was pared by 0 bases and J by 2 bases, with 5 bases of the junction left unmatched. CDR3 in amino acids: CASSQDRAGGTYNEQFF. DNA of the CDR3: TGCGCCAGCAGCCAAGATCGGGCGGGAGGGACCTACAATGAGCAGTTCTTC.

The CDR3 coding sequence is TGTGCCAGCAGCTTAGTCGGGGACAGGGGCTTCATCTATGGCTACACCTTC. Translated: CASSLVGDRGFIYGYTF. The chain carries TRBV7-9 and TRBJ1-2, with TRBD1 matching 10 bases. Germline trimming cut 1 base from V and 4 bases from J; bases unmatched to any gene: 9. The CDR3 extends over 17 amino acids. Germline CDR1 is SEHNR and CDR2 is FQNEAQ (reference sequence). The full variable domain, with the rest looked up from reference TRBV7-9 and TRBJ1-2, is DTGVSQNPRHKITKRGQNVTFRCDPISEHNRLYWYRQTLGQGPEFLTYFQNEAQLEKSRLLSDRFSAERPKGSFSTLEIQRTEQGDSAMYLCASSLVGDRGFIYGYTFGSGTRLTVV.

This chain uses TRBV9 with TRBJ2-7, with 7 bases that match TRBD2. The CDR3 is 15 residues long. V lost 3 bases and J lost 0; bases outside the gene matches: 6. Germline CDR1 is SGDLS and CDR2 is YYNGEE. CDR3 residues: CASSALAASSYEQYF. The DNA of the CDR3 is TGTGCCAGCAGCGCCCTAGCGGCCAGCTCCTACGAGCAGTACTTC.

The chain uses TRBV14 and TRBJ1-2, with 7 bases matching TRBD1. J was trimmed by 4 bases and V by 4 bases; bases with no gene match: 6. The CDR3 totals 14 residues. Germline CDR1 is SGHDN and CDR2 is FVKESK. CDR3 residues: CASSLRTGGYGYTF. CDR3 in DNA: TGTGCCAGCAGCCTTCGGACAGGCGGCTATGGCTACACCTTC.

This clone was seen a few times. V usage is TRBV4-3 and J usage is TRBJ2-7; perhaps TRBD2 as D (5 bases). Trimming left V 1 base short and J 0 bases short, with 10 bases between. The CDR3 has 15 residues. Germline V CDR1 and CDR2: LGHNA, YSLEER. CDR3 nucleotide sequence: TGCGCCAGCAGCCAAGTTCTGGGGAGCTCCTACGAGCAGTACTTC. Its translation: CASSQVLGSSYEQYF.

This chain uses TRBV7-2 with TRBJ2-5; TRBD2 is a possible D gene (6 bases). The V end lost 4 bases, the J end lost 5 bases, and 20 bases lay between the germline ends. The length of the CDR3 is 16 residues. CDR1 is SGHTA, CDR2 FQGNSA, per germline. In DNA, the CDR3 is TGTGCCAGCAGCTCGCCGGGAGTACATGCCGGGGAGACCCAGTACTTC. It translates to CASSSPGVHAGETQYF.

In this sample, this clone turned up once. This chain uses TRBV10-1 with TRBJ2-5, with 16 bases matching TRBD2. The CDR3 covers 17 residues. Germline values: CDR1 WNHNN, CDR2 SYGVQD (reference sequence). The V gene end was trimmed by 5 bases and the J gene end by 4 bases; junction bases not matched to a gene: 7. This chain's CDR3 is CASSLGLAGGPGETQYF. Here the CDR3 DNA reads TGCGCCAGCAGTTTGGGACTAGCGGGAGGGCCGGGAGAGACCCAGTACTTC.

The genes are TRBV5-1 and TRBJ2-1; no definite D call. Germline values: CDR1 SGHRS, CDR2 YFSETQ. Trimming stripped 2 bases from V and 15 bases from J, with 15 bases between. The CDR3 totals 12 residues. The CDR3 loop reads CASSFQSTTWFF. In nucleotides, the CDR3 is TGCGCCAGCAGCTTCCAGTCGACCACTTGGTTCTTC.

This chain joins TRBV18 and TRBJ2-1; D uncertain. This CDR3 contains 15 residues. The germline gives CDR1 KGHSH, CDR2 LQKENI. V was clipped by 0 bases and J by 4 bases, with 10 bases between them. CDR3 sequence reads: CASSPPANTYNEQFF. The CDR3 nucleotides read TGTGCCAGCTCACCACCGGCTAATACTTACAATGAGCAGTTCTTC.

The V gene is TRBV27, the J gene TRBJ2-3; D is ambiguous. Germline CDR1 and CDR2: MNHEY and SMNVEV (reference sequence). V shed 6 bases and J shed 0 bases, with 10 bases lying between them. The CDR3 extends over 14 amino acids. CDR3 nucleotides: TGTGCCAGCAGCATCTCCCAAAGCACAGATACGCAGTATTTT. It yields the protein CASSISQSTDTQYF.

This sequence joins TRBV7-8 and TRBJ2-1; TRBD2 matches 7 bases. Germline loops: CDR1 SGHVS, CDR2 FQNEAQ. The CDR3 loop spans 16 amino acids. With 5 bases clipped from V and 8 bases from J, the junction kept 15 bases outside the gene matches. This CDR3 reads CASSQGGGGSIDEQFF. DNA of the CDR3: TGTGCCAGCAGCCAAGGAGGTGGCGGGAGTATCGATGAGCAGTTCTTC. The variable domain in full, completed from reference TRBV7-8 and TRBJ2-1, reads GAGVSQSPRYKVAKRGQDVALRCDPISGHVSLFWYQQALGQGPEFLTYFQNEAQLDKSGLPSDRFFAERPEGSVSTLKIQRTQQEDSAVYLCASSQGGGGSIDEQFFGPGTRLTVL.

In the case of this clone: One base away lies a much larger clone, so this may be a sequencing read error. This chain joins TRBV11-2 and TRBJ2-7; 7 bases map to TRBD2. CDR1 and CDR2 (germline): SGHAT, FQNNGV. The CDR3 spans 13 residues. The V gene end was trimmed by 2 bases and the J gene end by 3 bases; junction bases not matched to a gene: 1. Here the CDR3 DNA reads TGTGCCAGCAGCTTACCGGGGGGCTACGAGCAGTACTTC. It specifies CASSLPGGYEQYF.

J is TRBJ1-1 and V is TRBV6-5; perhaps TRBD1 as D (6 bases). V shed 5 bases and J shed 5 bases, with 12 bases lying between them. CDR1 and CDR2 (germline): MNHEY, SVGAGI. The CDR3 is 13 amino acids. CDR3 nucleotides: TGTGCCAGCAGTCCTGACAGGCGAACTGAAGCTTTCTTT. Translation gives CASSPDRRTEAFF.

V and J are TRBV5-1 and TRBJ2-2; D gene unclear. CDR3 length equals 13 residues. CDR1 SGHRS and CDR2 YFSETQ come from the germline V gene. V lost 2 bases, J lost 6 bases, and 8 bases lay in between. The CDR3 coding sequence is TGCGCCAGCAGCTTTTCTGGGGCCGGGGAGCTGTTTTTT. The encoded protein is CASSFSGAGELFF.

Regarding this clone: The same CDR3 can be traced to other DNA sequences in this sample. The chain carries TRBV7-9 and TRBJ1-2; D is perhaps TRBD1 (5 bases). CDR1 is SEHNR, CDR2 FQNEAQ, per germline (reference sequence). The ends were cut back, 1 base at V and 8 bases at J, with 8 bases in the middle. The CDR3 totals 12 residues. This CDR3 reads CASSLGGDGYTF. The DNA for the CDR3 is TGTGCCAGCAGCTTAGGAGGGGACGGCTACACCTTC. Variable domain in full (rest from reference TRBV7-9 and TRBJ1-2): DTGVSQNPRHKITKRGQNVTFRCDPISEHNRLYWYRQTLGQGPEFLTYFQNEAQLEKSRLLSDRFSAERPKGSFSTLEIQRTEQGDSAMYLCASSLGGDGYTFGSGTRLTVV.

The chain links TRBV29-1 to TRBJ2-2; D ambiguous. Germline values: CDR1 SQVTM, CDR2 ANQGSEA. The CDR3 extends over 12 amino acids. V shed 4 bases and J shed 5 bases, with 8 bases lying between them. The CDR3 reads CSVVCTTGELFF. The CDR3 DNA reads as TGCAGCGTTGTTTGTACAACCGGGGAGCTGTTTTTT.

The V call is TRBV5-6, the J call TRBJ2-7, with D perhaps TRBD2 (6 bases). Between the trimmed V and J ends, which lost 0 bases and 4 bases, there was a span of 11 bases. Germline V lookup: CDR1 SGHDT, CDR2 YYEEEE. The CDR3 loop spans 14 amino acids. The CDR3 nucleotides read TGTGCCAGCAGCTTGGGGCCAGCGGGTTACGAGCAGTACTTC. It is translated as CASSLGPAGYEQYF. Complete variable domain (other parts from reference TRBV5-6 and TRBJ2-7): DAGVTQSPTHLIKTRGQQVTLRCSPKSGHDTVSWYQQALGQGPQFIFQYYEEEERQRGNFPDRFSGHQFPNYSSELNVNALLLGDSALYLCASSLGPAGYEQYFGPGTRLTVT.

About this clone itself: At one boundary the junction diverges from the germline segment, which might be a read error. The genes are TRBV18 and TRBJ1-1; 7 nucleotides align to TRBD1. This CDR3 is 17 amino acids long. CDR1 is KGHSH, CDR2 LQKENI, per germline. The CDR3 DNA reads as TGTGCCAGCTCCCCACGTAGTGCTGGGACAGAGAACACTGAAGCTTTCTTT. Protein sequence: CASSPRSAGTENTEAFF.

The chain is built from TRBV6-1 and TRBJ1-5, with 10 positions matching TRBD1. V dropped 3 bases and J dropped 0; count of bases not matched to a gene: 8. Germline-derived CDR1 and CDR2 are MNHNS and SASEGT. CDR3 length: 18 residues. CDR3: CASSDRDRGYYSNQPQHF. CDR3 nucleotide sequence: TGTGCCAGCAGTGATAGGGACAGGGGATATTATAGCAATCAGCCCCAGCATTTT.

The rearrangement joins TRBV4-3 to TRBJ2-1; 8 bases map to TRBD2. Germline trimming cut 0 bases from V and 8 bases from J; bases unmatched to any gene: 9. Germline CDR1 and CDR2: LGHNA and YSLEER. The CDR3 is 16 amino acids. Here the CDR3 reads CASSQDDGLARYEQFF. The CDR3 nucleotides are TGCGCCAGCAGCCAAGACGATGGACTAGCTAGGTATGAGCAGTTCTTC.

The V and J genes are TRBV7-9 and TRBJ2-7, with D unresolved. Trimming took 1 base from V and 3 from J, leaving 10 bases between them. CDR3 length: 14 residues. The germline gives CDR1 SEHNR, CDR2 FQNEAQ (reference sequence). The CDR3 DNA reads as TGTGCCAGCAGCTTAGGCAACACGGGCTACGAGCAGTACTTC. Residues: CASSLGNTGYEQYF.

V gene TRBV7-8 combines with J gene TRBJ2-7, with D maybe TRBD2 (7 bases). The CDR3 spans 16 residues. V lost 3 bases to trimming and J lost 7 bases, with 22 bases between them. CDR1 is SGHVS, CDR2 FQNEAQ, per germline. The CDR3 DNA is TGTGCCAGCAGCTTCCCTGGGGGGGCACTAGCAAGGGAGCAGTACTTC. It translates to CASSFPGGALAREQYF.